Listed below are T cell receptor beta chains from one sample, sequenced in a study of blood T cell repertoires in COVID-19. Sequenced by immunoSEQ multiplex PCR; TCRdb stores in-frame clones only, minus some. The sample consists of 180,000 or so clones, roughly four fifths of them appearing once. The sample was peripheral blood. The receptors were sampled from a human donor with acute or convalescent COVID-19. The donor label of this sample is uncertain. CDR3s include the opening cysteine and the closing phenylalanine or tryptophan. Fields, in order: J gene, clone size, D gene, V gene, CDR3 protein, CDR3 DNA. A D gene is named only where the DNA matches it firmly. Size values are once, few and many counts, or a class for expanded clones, and some rows have none.

J: TRBJ2-2
size: NA
D: NA
V: TRBV7-3
CDR3: CASSKGTGELFF
DNA: TGTGCCAGCAGTAAGGGGACCGGGGAGCTGTTTTTT

J: TRBJ1-6
size: NA
D: NA
V: TRBV28
CDR3: CASSFSGQANSPLHF
DNA: TGTGCCAGCAGTTTCTCCGGTCAGGCGAATTCACCCCTCCACTTT

J: TRBJ2-7
size: NA
D: NA
V: TRBV11-2
CDR3: CASTPTTGTYEQYF
DNA: TGTGCCAGCACCCCAACGACAGGAACCTACGAGCAGTACTTC

J: TRBJ1-1
size: NA
D: TRBD1
V: TRBV19
CDR3: CASRGTGTGRATEAFF
DNA: TGTGCCAGTAGGGGGACCGGGACAGGGAGGGCCACTGAAGCTTTCTTT

J: TRBJ2-1
size: NA
D: NA
V: TRBV11-3
CDR3: CASSLRGSNWQFF
DNA: TGTGCCAGCAGCCTTAGAGGATCTAATTGGCAGTTCTTC

J: TRBJ2-7
size: NA
D: NA
V: TRBV6-5
CDR3: CASSYSGPTEQYF
DNA: TGTGCCAGCAGTTACAGCGGACCTACCGAGCAGTACTTC

J: TRBJ2-1
size: NA
D: NA
V: TRBV4-2
CDR3: CASSPPRASNEQFF
DNA: TGTGCCAGCAGCCCCCCCCGAGCGAGCAATGAGCAGTTCTTC

J: TRBJ1-1
size: NA
D: TRBD1
V: TRBV14
CDR3: CASRGQAITEAFF
DNA: TGTGCCAGCAGAGGACAGGCAATTACTGAAGCTTTCTTT

J: TRBJ2-3
size: NA
D: TRBD1
V: TRBV11-2
CDR3: CASSLVPGQWTDTQYF
DNA: TGTGCCAGCAGCTTAGTACCGGGACAGTGGACAGATACGCAGTATTTT

J: TRBJ2-7
size: once
D: TRBD2
V: TRBV7-2
CDR3: CASSPGEAGGRREQYF
DNA: TGTGCCAGCAGCCCTGGGGAGGCGGGAGGCCGCCGCGAGCAGTACTTC

J: TRBJ1-5
size: few
D: NA
V: TRBV5-5
CDR3: CASSSGPTNGQPQHF
DNA: TGTGCCAGCAGCTCGGGTCCTACTAACGGGCAGCCCCAGCATTTT

J: TRBJ2-3
size: NA
D: TRBD2
V: TRBV18
CDR3: CASSPFASGLTDTQYF
DNA: TGTGCCAGCTCACCATTTGCTAGCGGTCTGACAGATACGCAGTATTTT

J: TRBJ2-3
size: NA
D: NA
V: TRBV2
CDR3: CASSRSRADTQYF
DNA: TGTGCCAGCAGTCGTTCCAGGGCAGATACGCAGTATTTT

J: TRBJ2-1
size: NA
D: NA
V: TRBV2
CDR3: CASSTSYLKFF
DNA: TGTGCCAGCAGCACTAGCTATCTGAAGTTCTTC

J: TRBJ1-5
size: few
D: NA
V: TRBV12-5
CDR3: CASGLVSREEGQPQHF
DNA: TGTGCTAGTGGTTTGGTAAGCAGGGAGGAGGGTCAGCCCCAGCATTTT

J: TRBJ2-7
size: NA
D: TRBD2
V: TRBV29-1
CDR3: CSVAVGGAYEQYF
DNA: TGCAGCGTTGCTGTCGGGGGGGCCTACGAGCAGTACTTC

J: TRBJ1-1
size: NA
D: NA
V: TRBV14
CDR3: CASSQRPDFDGTEAFF
DNA: TGTGCCAGCAGCCAAAGGCCAGACTTCGACGGGACTGAAGCTTTCTTT

J: TRBJ2-3
size: NA
D: TRBD1
V: TRBV27
CDR3: CASSLFGTGPSTDTQYF
DNA: TGTGCCAGCAGTTTGTTTGGGACAGGGCCTAGCACAGATACGCAGTATTTT

J: TRBJ2-1
size: NA
D: TRBD1
V: TRBV2
CDR3: CASSNRDSGHNEQFF
DNA: TGTGCCAGCAGCAATAGGGACAGCGGACACAATGAGCAGTTCTTC

J: TRBJ1-3
size: NA
D: NA
V: TRBV6-5
CDR3: CASSADSKTGNTIYF
DNA: TGTGCCAGCAGCGCAGACAGTAAAACTGGAAACACCATATATTTT

J: TRBJ2-2
size: many
D: TRBD2
V: TRBV18
CDR3: CASSPSLAGSLGELFF
DNA: TGTGCCAGCTCACCATCGCTAGCGGGGTCCCTTGGGGAGCTGTTTTTT

J: TRBJ2-5
size: NA
D: TRBD2
V: TRBV19
CDR3: CASSTPLGTSEETQYF
DNA: TGTGCCAGTAGTACCCCACTCGGGACTAGCGAGGAGACCCAGTACTTC

J: TRBJ2-5
size: NA
D: TRBD1
V: TRBV9
CDR3: CASSPRQGRAETQYF
DNA: TGTGCCAGCAGCCCCCGACAGGGGCGGGCAGAGACCCAGTACTTC

J: TRBJ1-2
size: NA
D: NA
V: TRBV6-6
CDR3: CASKPRDTGYGYTF
DNA: TGTGCCAGCAAACCCCGAGACACGGGATATGGCTACACCTTC

J: TRBJ2-7
size: NA
D: TRBD2
V: TRBV7-8
CDR3: CASSLFRRGTTYEQYF
DNA: TGTGCCAGCAGCTTATTCAGACGGGGGACTACCTACGAGCAGTACTTC

J: TRBJ1-5
size: NA
D: NA
V: TRBV24-1
CDR3: CATSPMSGQPQHF
DNA: TGTGCCACCAGCCCGATGTCCGGTCAGCCCCAGCATTTT

J: TRBJ2-7
size: NA
D: TRBD1
V: TRBV5-1
CDR3: CASSPSPGQKYEQYF
DNA: TGCGCCAGCAGCCCCTCACCGGGACAGAAGTACGAGCAGTACTTC

J: TRBJ2-7
size: NA
D: TRBD1
V: TRBV6-5
CDR3: CAIAKTGGSYEQYF
DNA: TGTGCCATCGCAAAGACAGGGGGCTCCTACGAGCAGTACTTC

J: TRBJ2-1
size: NA
D: TRBD2
V: TRBV11-3
CDR3: CASSWVTGGGEQFF
DNA: TGTGCCAGCAGCTGGGTCACGGGAGGCGGCGAGCAGTTCTTC

J: TRBJ2-1
size: NA
D: NA
V: TRBV2
CDR3: CASSLQEDNEQFF
DNA: TGTGCCAGCAGCTTACAAGAAGACAATGAGCAGTTCTTC

J: TRBJ1-2
size: NA
D: NA
V: TRBV19
CDR3: CASSINPVNGGYTF
DNA: TGTGCCAGTAGTATCAATCCGGTGAATGGTGGCTACACCTTC

J: TRBJ2-7
size: once
D: TRBD1
V: TRBV3-1/TRBV3-2
CDR3: CASRKQGTPSYEQYF
DNA: TGTGCCAGCAGGAAACAGGGGACCCCCTCCTACGAGCAGTACTTC

J: TRBJ1-1
size: NA
D: NA
V: TRBV4-3
CDR3: CASSPGAWTVNTEAFF
DNA: TGCGCCAGCAGCCCCGGAGCCTGGACAGTCAACACTGAAGCTTTCTTT

J: TRBJ2-2
size: NA
D: TRBD2
V: TRBV5-6
CDR3: CASSLRGLAGGSNTGELFF
DNA: TGTGCCAGCAGCTTGCGCGGGCTAGCGGGAGGATCGAACACCGGGGAGCTGTTTTTT

J: TRBJ2-3
size: NA
D: TRBD2
V: TRBV7-3
CDR3: CASSPRGVAGASTDTQYF
DNA: TGTGCCAGCAGCCCCCGGGGGGTAGCGGGAGCTAGCACAGATACGCAGTATTTT

J: TRBJ2-7
size: NA
D: NA
V: TRBV25-1
CDR3: CASSEVAAYEQYF
DNA: TGTGCCAGCAGTGAGGTAGCGGCCTACGAGCAGTACTTC

J: TRBJ1-6
size: NA
D: NA
V: TRBV7-2
CDR3: CASSLGEGGRSPLHF
DNA: TGTGCCAGCAGCTTAGGGGAGGGAGGGCGATCACCCCTCCACTTT

J: TRBJ2-1
size: NA
D: TRBD1
V: TRBV24-1
CDR3: CATSDAATGGSYNEQFF
DNA: TGTGCCACCAGTGATGCGGCAACAGGGGGGTCCTACAATGAGCAGTTCTTC

J: TRBJ1-5
size: once
D: TRBD1
V: TRBV5-1
CDR3: CASSLAEEPGQPQAGVSNQPQHF
DNA: TGCGCCAGCAGCTTGGCCGAGGAACCGGGACAGCCTCAAGCCGGTGTTAGCAATCAGCCCCAGCATTTT

J: TRBJ2-1
size: many
D: NA
V: TRBV5-1
CDR3: CASSLAGVPNNEQFF
DNA: TGCGCCAGCAGCTTGGCGGGAGTGCCTAACAATGAGCAGTTCTTC

J: TRBJ2-5
size: NA
D: TRBD2
V: TRBV9
CDR3: CASSPPGLAGVETQYF
DNA: TGTGCCAGCAGCCCACCGGGACTAGCGGGAGTAGAGACCCAGTACTTC

J: TRBJ2-1
size: NA
D: TRBD2
V: TRBV5-1
CDR3: CASSLGLAGGHIEQFF
DNA: TGCGCCAGCAGCCTGGGACTAGCGGGAGGGCATATTGAGCAGTTCTTC

J: TRBJ1-5
size: NA
D: NA
V: TRBV10-3
CDR3: CAISEPRGGLGGNQPQHF
DNA: TGTGCCATCAGTGAGCCGCGGGGGGGGCTAGGAGGCAATCAGCCCCAGCATTTT

J: TRBJ2-2
size: NA
D: NA
V: TRBV5-4
CDR3: CASSLVQNTGELFF
DNA: TGTGCCAGCAGCTTGGTCCAGAACACCGGGGAGCTGTTTTTT

J: TRBJ1-3
size: NA
D: TRBD1
V: TRBV4-2
CDR3: CASSQESRQGGGNTIYF
DNA: TGTGCCAGCAGCCAAGAATCTAGACAGGGGGGTGGAAACACCATATATTTT

J: TRBJ1-6
size: once
D: NA
V: TRBV30
CDR3: CAGRGGLSSYNSPLHF
DNA: TGTGCCGGGAGGGGGGGGTTGAGCTCCTATAATTCACCCCTCCACTTT

J: TRBJ2-5
size: few
D: TRBD2
V: TRBV7-9
CDR3: CASSPRGGATQYF
DNA: TGTGCCAGCAGCCCCCGGGGGGGGGCGACCCAGTACTTC

J: TRBJ2-3
size: NA
D: TRBD2
V: TRBV11-2
CDR3: CASSSGLAGGSTDTQYF
DNA: TGTGCCAGCAGCTCGGGACTAGCGGGAGGAAGCACAGATACGCAGTATTTT

J: TRBJ1-1
size: NA
D: NA
V: TRBV5-6
CDR3: CASSRGMIRNTEAFF
DNA: TGTGCCAGCAGCCGGGGTATGATCCGAAACACTGAAGCTTTCTTT

J: TRBJ2-3
size: NA
D: TRBD1
V: TRBV30
CDR3: CAWKGARTDTQYF
DNA: TGTGCCTGGAAGGGGGCTCGCACAGATACGCAGTATTTT

J: TRBJ2-2
size: NA
D: TRBD2
V: TRBV9
CDR3: CASSGRGLAGSTGELFF
DNA: TGTGCCAGCAGCGGAAGGGGCCTAGCGGGTTCCACCGGGGAGCTGTTTTTT

J: TRBJ2-5
size: NA
D: TRBD2
V: TRBV6-6
CDR3: CASSLTSGSGETQYF
DNA: TGTGCCAGCAGCTTGACTAGCGGGAGTGGTGAGACCCAGTACTTC

J: TRBJ2-1
size: NA
D: TRBD2
V: TRBV4-2
CDR3: CASSQDGTSGYNEQFF
DNA: TGTGCCAGCAGCCAAGATGGGACTAGCGGGTACAATGAGCAGTTCTTC

J: TRBJ1-1
size: NA
D: TRBD1
V: TRBV27
CDR3: CASRSGGWVYTEAFF
DNA: TGTGCCAGCAGATCAGGGGGGTGGGTTTACACTGAAGCTTTCTTT

J: TRBJ1-1
size: NA
D: NA
V: TRBV7-9
CDR3: CASSLVPGGAFF
DNA: TGTGCCAGCAGCTTAGTTCCCGGCGGAGCTTTCTTT